This T cell receptor (beta chain) was identified during a study of human versus mouse CDR3 diversity and MHC coevolution. Whole-study findings and limits: About 6 MHC II alleles selected the human T cells.

Trimming removed 0 bases from V and 1 base from J, with 8 bases in between. Germline CDR1 is SGHRS and CDR2 is YFSETQ. This CDR3 has 14 residues. Naive CD4 T cells were sorted as CD45RO-negative, CD62L-positive. As for this clone: Its antigen is unidentified.

Repertoires were generated with immunoSEQ multiplex PCR, while TCRdb's copy carries only in-frame clones and drops some. The sample consists of tens of thousands of clones, just over 90% of them appearing once. Sequences were obtained from naive CD4+ T cells from blood. Stated subset: CD45RO-negative CD62L-positive naive CD4 T cells. The clonotype comes from a person aged 30 to 70 in good health. This chain links TRBV5-1 with TRBJ2-7; D may be TRBD2 (6 bases). The CDR3 protein is CASSLVADSYEQYF. The CDR3 region has the DNA TGCGCCAGCAGCTTGGTAGCGGATTCCTACGAGCAGTACTTC.